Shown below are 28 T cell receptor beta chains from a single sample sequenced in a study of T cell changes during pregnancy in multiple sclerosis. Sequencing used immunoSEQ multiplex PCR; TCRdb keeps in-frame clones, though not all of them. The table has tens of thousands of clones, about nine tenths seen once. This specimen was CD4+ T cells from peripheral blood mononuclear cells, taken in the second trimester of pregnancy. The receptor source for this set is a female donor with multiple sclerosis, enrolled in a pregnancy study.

CDR3 residues: CASSLYSQAGNTIYF. The CDR3 DNA is TGTGCCAGCAGCTTATACAGTCAAGCTGGAAACACCATATATTTT. The rearrangement uses TRBV11-2 and TRBJ1-3; D is ambiguous. In germline, CDR1 is SGHAT, CDR2 FQNNGV. This CDR3 has 15 amino acids. The germline V and J ends were trimmed by 2 bases and 2 bases, with 10 bases remaining between them. Looking up the rest from reference TRBV11-2 and TRBJ1-3 gives the full variable domain: EAGVAQSPRYKIIEKRQSVAFWCNPISGHATLYWYQQILGQGPKLLIQFQNNGVVDDSQLPKDRFSAERLKGVDSTLKIQPAKLEDSAVYLCASSLYSQAGNTIYFGEGSWLTVV.

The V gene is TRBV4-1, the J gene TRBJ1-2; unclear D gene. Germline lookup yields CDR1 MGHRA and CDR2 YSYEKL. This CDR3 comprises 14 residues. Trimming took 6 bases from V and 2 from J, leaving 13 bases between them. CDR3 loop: CASSRESVNYGYTF. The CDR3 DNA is TGCGCCAGCAGTCGAGAGAGTGTCAACTATGGCTACACCTTC.

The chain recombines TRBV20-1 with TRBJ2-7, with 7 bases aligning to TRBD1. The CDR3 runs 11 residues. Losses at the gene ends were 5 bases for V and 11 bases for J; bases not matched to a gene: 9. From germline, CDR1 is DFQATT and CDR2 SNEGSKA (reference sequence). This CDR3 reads CSAYGQVKEYF. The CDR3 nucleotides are TGCAGTGCTTACGGACAGGTCAAGGAGTACTTC.

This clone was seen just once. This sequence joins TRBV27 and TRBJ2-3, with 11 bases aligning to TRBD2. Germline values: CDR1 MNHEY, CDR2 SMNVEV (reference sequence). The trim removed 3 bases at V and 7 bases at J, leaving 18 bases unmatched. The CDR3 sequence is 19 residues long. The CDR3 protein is CASSFYSLAGGRMGYTQYF. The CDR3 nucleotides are TGTGCCAGCAGTTTTTACAGTCTAGCGGGGGGTAGGATGGGGTATACGCAGTATTTT.

This chain's CDR3 is CASSPGQGVASSGANVLTF. The CDR3 nucleotides are TGTGCCAGCAGCCCCGGACAGGGAGTGGCAAGCTCTGGGGCCAACGTCCTGACTTTC. The rearrangement links TRBV7-3 to TRBJ2-6; 8 bases are shared with TRBD1. The germline gives CDR1 SGHTA, CDR2 FQGTGA. The V gene end was trimmed by 5 bases and the J gene end by 0 bases; junction bases not matched to a gene: 12. The CDR3 is made up of 19 amino acids. Looking up the rest from reference TRBV7-3 and TRBJ2-6 gives the full variable domain: GAGVSQTPSNKVTEKGKYVELRCDPISGHTALYWYRQSLGQGPEFLIYFQGTGAADDSGLPNDRFFAVRPEGSVSTLKIQRTERGDSAVYLCASSPGQGVASSGANVLTFGAGSRLTVL.

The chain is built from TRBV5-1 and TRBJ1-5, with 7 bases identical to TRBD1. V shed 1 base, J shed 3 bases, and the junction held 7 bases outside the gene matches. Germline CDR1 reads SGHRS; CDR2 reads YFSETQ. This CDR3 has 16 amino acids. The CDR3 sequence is CASSLNCRGDNQPQHF. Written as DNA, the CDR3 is TGCGCCAGCAGCTTGAATTGCAGGGGGGACAATCAGCCCCAGCATTTT.

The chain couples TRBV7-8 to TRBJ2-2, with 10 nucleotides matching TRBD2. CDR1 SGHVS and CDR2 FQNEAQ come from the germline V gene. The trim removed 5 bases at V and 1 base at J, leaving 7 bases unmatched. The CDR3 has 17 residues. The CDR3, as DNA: TGTGCCAGCAGCCCTCTAGCGGGGGCGATGAACACCGGGGAGCTGTTTTTT. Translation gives CASSPLAGAMNTGELFF.

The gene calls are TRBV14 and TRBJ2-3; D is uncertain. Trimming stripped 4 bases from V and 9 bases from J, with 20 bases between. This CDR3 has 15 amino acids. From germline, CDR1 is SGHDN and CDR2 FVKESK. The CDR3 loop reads CASSRSDVELRTQYF. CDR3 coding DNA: TGTGCCAGCAGCCGAAGTGACGTGGAGTTGAGAACGCAGTATTTT.

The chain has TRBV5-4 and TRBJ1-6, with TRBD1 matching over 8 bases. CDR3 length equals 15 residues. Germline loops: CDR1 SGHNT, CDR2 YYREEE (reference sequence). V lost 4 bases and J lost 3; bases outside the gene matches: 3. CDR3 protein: CASSEDRDYNSPLHF. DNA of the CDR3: TGTGCCAGCAGCGAGGACAGGGACTATAATTCACCCCTCCACTTT. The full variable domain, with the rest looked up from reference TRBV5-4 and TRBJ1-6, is ETGVTQSPTHLIKTRGQQVTLRCSSQSGHNTVSWYQQALGQGPQFIFQYYREEENGRGNFPPRFSGLQFPNYSSELNVNALELDDSALYLCASSEDRDYNSPLHFGNGTRLTVT.

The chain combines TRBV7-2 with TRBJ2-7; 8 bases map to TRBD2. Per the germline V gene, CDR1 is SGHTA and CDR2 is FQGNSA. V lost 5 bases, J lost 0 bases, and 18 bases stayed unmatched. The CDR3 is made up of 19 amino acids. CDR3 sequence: CASSPRGGVPDVSSYEQYF. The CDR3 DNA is TGTGCCAGCAGCCCCCGGGGGGGCGTACCAGATGTTAGCTCCTACGAGCAGTACTTC.

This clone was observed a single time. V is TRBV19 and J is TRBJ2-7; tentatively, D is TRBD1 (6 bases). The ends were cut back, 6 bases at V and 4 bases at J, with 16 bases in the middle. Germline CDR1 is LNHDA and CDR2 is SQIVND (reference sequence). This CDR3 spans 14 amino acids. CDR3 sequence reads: CASRGKDRVYEQYF. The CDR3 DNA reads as TGTGCCAGTAGGGGTAAGGACAGAGTATACGAGCAGTACTTC.

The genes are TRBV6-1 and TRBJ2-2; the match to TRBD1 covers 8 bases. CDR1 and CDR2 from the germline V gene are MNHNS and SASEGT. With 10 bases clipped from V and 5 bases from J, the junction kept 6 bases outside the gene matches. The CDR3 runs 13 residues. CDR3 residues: CANGQGWTGELFF. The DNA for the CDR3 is TGTGCCAATGGACAGGGTTGGACCGGGGAGCTGTTTTTT.

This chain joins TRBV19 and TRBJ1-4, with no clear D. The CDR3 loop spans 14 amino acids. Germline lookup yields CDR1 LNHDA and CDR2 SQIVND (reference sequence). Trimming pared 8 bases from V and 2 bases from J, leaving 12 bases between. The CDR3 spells CASGRLRTNEKLFF. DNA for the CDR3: TGTGCCAGTGGGCGTCTAAGGACTAATGAAAAACTGTTTTTT.

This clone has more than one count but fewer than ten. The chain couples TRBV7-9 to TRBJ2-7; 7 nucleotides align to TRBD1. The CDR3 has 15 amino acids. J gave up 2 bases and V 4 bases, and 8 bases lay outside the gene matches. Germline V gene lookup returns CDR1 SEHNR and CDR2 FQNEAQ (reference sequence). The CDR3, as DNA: TGTGCCAGCAGCTCCTCCCAGGGGGTGACCTACGAGCAGTACTTC. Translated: CASSSSQGVTYEQYF.

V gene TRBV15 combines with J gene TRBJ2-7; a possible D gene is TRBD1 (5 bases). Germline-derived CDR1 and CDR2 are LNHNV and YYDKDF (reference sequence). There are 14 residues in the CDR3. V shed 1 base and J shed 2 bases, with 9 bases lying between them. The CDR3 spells CATSRVGATYEQYF. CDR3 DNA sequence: TGTGCCACCAGCAGAGTAGGGGCTACCTACGAGCAGTACTTC. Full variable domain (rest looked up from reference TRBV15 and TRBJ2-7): DAMVIQNPRYQVTQFGKPVTLSCSQTLNHNVMYWYQQKSSQAPKLLFHYYDKDFNNEADTPDNFQSRRPNTSFCFLDIRSPGLGDTAMYLCATSRVGATYEQYFGPGTRLTVT.

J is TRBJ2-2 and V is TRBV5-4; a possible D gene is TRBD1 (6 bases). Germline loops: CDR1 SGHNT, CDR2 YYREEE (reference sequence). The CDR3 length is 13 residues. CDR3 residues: CAPGRGDTGELFF. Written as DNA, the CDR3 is TGTGCTCCTGGCAGGGGAGACACCGGGGAGCTGTTTTTT.

The CDR3 DNA is TGCGCCAGCAGCCAGATACTGACAGGGGGTACAGATACGCAGTATTTT. This translates into CASSQILTGGTDTQYF. The rearrangement links TRBV4-1 to TRBJ2-3; TRBD1 agrees at 9 bases. This CDR3 has 16 residues. Trimming at V came to 3 bases and at J to 3 bases, leaving 7 bases not matched to a gene. The germline CDR1 and CDR2 sequences are MGHRA and YSYEKL.

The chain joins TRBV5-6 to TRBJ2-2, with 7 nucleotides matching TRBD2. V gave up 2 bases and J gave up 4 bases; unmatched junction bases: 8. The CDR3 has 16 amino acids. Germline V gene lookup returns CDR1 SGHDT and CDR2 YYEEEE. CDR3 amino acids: CASSFRPGGLTGELFF. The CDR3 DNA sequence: TGTGCCAGCAGCTTTAGGCCGGGGGGACTCACCGGGGAGCTGTTTTTT.

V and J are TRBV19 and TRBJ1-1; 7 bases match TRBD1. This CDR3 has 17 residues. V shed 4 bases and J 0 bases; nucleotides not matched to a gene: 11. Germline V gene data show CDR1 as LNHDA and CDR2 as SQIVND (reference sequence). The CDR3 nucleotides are TGTGCCAGTAGTAGCCCTACGACAGGGCCCATGAACACTGAAGCTTTCTTT. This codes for CASSSPTTGPMNTEAFF.

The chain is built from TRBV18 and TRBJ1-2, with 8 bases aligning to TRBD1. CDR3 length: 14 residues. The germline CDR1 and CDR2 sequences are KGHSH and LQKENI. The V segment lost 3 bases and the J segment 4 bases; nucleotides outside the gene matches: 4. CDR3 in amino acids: CASSPLGQAYGYTF. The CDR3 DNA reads TGTGCCAGCTCACCCCTGGGACAGGCCTATGGCTACACCTTC.

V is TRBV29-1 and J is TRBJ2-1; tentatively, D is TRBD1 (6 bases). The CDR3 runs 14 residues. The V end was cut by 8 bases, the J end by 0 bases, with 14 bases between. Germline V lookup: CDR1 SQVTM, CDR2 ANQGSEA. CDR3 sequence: CSFRTGSSYNEQFF. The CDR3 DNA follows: TGCAGCTTTAGAACAGGGAGCTCCTACAATGAGCAGTTCTTC.

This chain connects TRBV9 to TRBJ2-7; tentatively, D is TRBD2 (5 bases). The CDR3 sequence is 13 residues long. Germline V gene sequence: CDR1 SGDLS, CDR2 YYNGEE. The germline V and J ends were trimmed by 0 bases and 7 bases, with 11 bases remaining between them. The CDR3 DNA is TGTGCCAGCAGCGTAGCTAGCAGCACGGAGCAGTACTTC. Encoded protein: CASSVASSTEQYF.

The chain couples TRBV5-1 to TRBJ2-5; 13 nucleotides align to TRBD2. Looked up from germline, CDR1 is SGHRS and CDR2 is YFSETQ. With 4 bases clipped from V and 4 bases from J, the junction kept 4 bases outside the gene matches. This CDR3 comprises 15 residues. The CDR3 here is CASSPWTSGGETQYF. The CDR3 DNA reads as TGCGCCAGCAGCCCGTGGACTAGCGGGGGAGAGACCCAGTACTTC. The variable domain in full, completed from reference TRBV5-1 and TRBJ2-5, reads KAGVTQTPRYLIKTRGQQVTLSCSPISGHRSVSWYQQTPGQGLQFLFEYFSETQRNKGNFPGRFSGRQFSNSRSEMNVSTLELGDSALYLCASSPWTSGGETQYFGPGTRLLVL.

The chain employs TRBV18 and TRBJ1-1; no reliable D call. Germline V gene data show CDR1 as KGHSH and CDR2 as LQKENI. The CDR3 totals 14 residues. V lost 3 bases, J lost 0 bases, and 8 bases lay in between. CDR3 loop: CASSPKDMNTEAFF. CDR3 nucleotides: TGTGCCAGCTCACCCAAAGACATGAACACTGAAGCTTTCTTT.

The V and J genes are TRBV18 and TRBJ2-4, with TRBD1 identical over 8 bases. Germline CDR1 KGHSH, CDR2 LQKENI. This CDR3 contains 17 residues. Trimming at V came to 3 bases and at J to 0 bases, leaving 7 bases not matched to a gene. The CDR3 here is CASSPKTGDLAKNIQYF. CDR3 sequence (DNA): TGTGCCAGCTCACCCAAGACAGGGGACTTAGCCAAAAACATTCAGTACTTC.

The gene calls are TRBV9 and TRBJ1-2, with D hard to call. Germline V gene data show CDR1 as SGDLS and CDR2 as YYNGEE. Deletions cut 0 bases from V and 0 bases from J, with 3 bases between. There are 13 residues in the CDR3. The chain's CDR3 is CASSVATNYGYTF. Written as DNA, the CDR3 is TGTGCCAGCAGCGTAGCAACTAACTATGGCTACACCTTC.

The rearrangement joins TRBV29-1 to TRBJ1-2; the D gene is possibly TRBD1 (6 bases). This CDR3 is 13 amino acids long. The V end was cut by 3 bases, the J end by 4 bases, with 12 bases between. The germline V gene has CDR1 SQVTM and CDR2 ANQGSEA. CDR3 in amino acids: CSVEPVQGYGYTF. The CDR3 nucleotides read TGCAGCGTTGAGCCGGTACAGGGCTATGGCTACACCTTC.

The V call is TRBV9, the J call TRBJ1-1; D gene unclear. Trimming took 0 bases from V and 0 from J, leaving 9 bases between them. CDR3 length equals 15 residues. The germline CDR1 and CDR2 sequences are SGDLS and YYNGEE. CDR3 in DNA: TGTGCCAGCAGCGTAGATCCAGGTCTGAACACTGAAGCTTTCTTT. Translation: CASSVDPGLNTEAFF.